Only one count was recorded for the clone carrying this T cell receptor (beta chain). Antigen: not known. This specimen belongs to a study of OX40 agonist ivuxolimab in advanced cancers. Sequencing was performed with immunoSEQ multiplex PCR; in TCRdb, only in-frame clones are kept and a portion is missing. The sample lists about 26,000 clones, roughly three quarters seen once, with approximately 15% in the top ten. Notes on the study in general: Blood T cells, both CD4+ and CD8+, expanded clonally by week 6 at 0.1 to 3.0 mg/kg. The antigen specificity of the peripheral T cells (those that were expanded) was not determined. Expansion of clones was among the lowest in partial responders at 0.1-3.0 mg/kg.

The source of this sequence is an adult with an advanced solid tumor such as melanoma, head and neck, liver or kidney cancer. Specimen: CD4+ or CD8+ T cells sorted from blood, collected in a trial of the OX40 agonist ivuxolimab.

CDR3: CASSDPDRAGRNTIYF. In DNA, the CDR3 is TGTGCCAGCAGCGATCCGGACAGGGCGGGGAGAAACACCATATATTTT. The V gene is TRBV9, the J gene TRBJ1-3; 8 positions agree with TRBD1. Trimming cost V 3 bases and J 5 bases; bases outside gene matches: 10. This CDR3 comprises 16 residues. CDR1 and CDR2 from the germline V gene are SGDLS and YYNGEE.